This T cell receptor (beta chain) came from a study of T cells in Graves' hyperthyroidism and ophthalmopathy. General study findings and limits: A model built on 13 V-J features separated ophthalmopathy from stable hyperthyroidism.

With respect to this clonotype: Antigen unknown.

The study defined stable Graves' hyperthyroidism as no ophthalmopathy progression within 18 months. Amplification yielded TCR beta CDR3 regions, with RNA transcripts as the source. First-round RT-PCR with HTBI primers amplified the TCR CDR3 region. TCRdb analysed the multiplex PCR reads with MiXCR anew, one entry per CDR3 protein. The sample carries about 620,000 distinct CDR3 sequences, about a sixth recorded once. The CDR3 is made up of 14 amino acids. The V and J ends lost 0 bases and 5 bases respectively, with 9 bases between them. CDR1 is SGHTS and CDR2 is YDEGEE in the germline V gene. Material: blood. This sequence was found in a woman aged 25 to 39 with Graves' hyperthyroidism. This chain links TRBV5-8 with TRBJ2-1; D remains ambiguous. This chain's CDR3 is CASSLGLSNNEQFF. DNA for the CDR3: TGTGCCAGCAGCTTGGGATTGTCGAACAATGAGCAGTTCTTC.